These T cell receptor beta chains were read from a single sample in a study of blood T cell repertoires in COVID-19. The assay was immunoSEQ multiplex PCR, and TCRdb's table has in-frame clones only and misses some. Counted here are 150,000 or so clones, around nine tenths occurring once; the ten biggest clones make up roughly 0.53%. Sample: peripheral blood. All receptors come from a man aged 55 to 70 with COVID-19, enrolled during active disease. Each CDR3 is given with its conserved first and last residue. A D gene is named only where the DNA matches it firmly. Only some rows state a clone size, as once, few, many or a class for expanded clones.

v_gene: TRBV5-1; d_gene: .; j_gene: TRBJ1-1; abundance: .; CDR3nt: TGCGCCAGCGGTCCAACTCCCATGAACACTGAAGCTTTCTTT; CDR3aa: CASGPTPMNTEAFF
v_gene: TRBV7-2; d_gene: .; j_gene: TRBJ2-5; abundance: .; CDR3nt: TGTGCCAGCACCCTCAGCCAAGAGACCCAGTACTTC; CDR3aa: CASTLSQETQYF
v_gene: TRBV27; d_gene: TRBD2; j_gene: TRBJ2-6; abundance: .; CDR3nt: TGTGCCAGCAGTGTGACTAGCGGGAGGGTATCTGGGGCCAACGTCCTGACTTTC; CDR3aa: CASSVTSGRVSGANVLTF
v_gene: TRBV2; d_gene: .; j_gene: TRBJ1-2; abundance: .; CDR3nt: TGTGCCAGCAGTGAAGAAAGAGAGCTATCTGGCTACACCTTC; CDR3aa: CASSEERELSGYTF
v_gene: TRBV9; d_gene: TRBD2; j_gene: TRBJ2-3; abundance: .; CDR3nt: TGTGCCAGCAGCCCCCGCGGGACTAGCGGCACAGATACGCAGTATTTT; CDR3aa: CASSPRGTSGTDTQYF
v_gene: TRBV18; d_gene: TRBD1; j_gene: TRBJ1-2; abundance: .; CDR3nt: TGTGCCAGCTCACCCTTGAGGGGACAGGTGGTATATGGCTACACCTTC; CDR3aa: CASSPLRGQVVYGYTF
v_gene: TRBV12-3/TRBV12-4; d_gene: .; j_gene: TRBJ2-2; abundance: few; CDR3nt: TGTGCCAGCACCACATTCCCCGGGGAGCTGTTTTTT; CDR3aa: CASTTFPGELFF
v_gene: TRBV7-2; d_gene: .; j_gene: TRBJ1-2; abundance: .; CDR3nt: TGTGCCAGCAGCTTAGCAAGGGGTGGCTACACCTTC; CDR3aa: CASSLARGGYTF
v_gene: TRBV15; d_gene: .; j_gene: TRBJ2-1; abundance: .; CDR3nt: TGTGCCACCAGCAGAGATCGAGTACGTGGGCCTGAGCAGTTCTTC; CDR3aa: CATSRDRVRGPEQFF
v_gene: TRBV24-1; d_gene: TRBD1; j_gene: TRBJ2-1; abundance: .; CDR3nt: TGTGCCACCAGAGGACAGGGGAACAATGAGCAGTTCTTC; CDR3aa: CATRGQGNNEQFF